The rows below give T cell receptor beta chains drawn from one sample of a study of control samples from healthy donors and cancer patients. The assay was immunoSEQ multiplex PCR, and TCRdb's table has in-frame clones only and misses some. The sample records roughly 95,000 clones, around 88% being singletons. The source material was blood. These receptors all stem from a man between 25 and 39 years old in good health. Both conserved end residues are part of each CDR3.

V gene,CDR3 protein
TRBV6-6,CASRGGLINTGELFF
TRBV7-3,CASSPRHVANEQFF
TRBV4-3,CASSQVWKGEKLFF
TRBV5-4,CASSRGRTGHNEQFF
TRBV27,CASSLGDRGSGELFF
TRBV5-5,CASSLTTGISYGYTF
TRBV5-1,CASSSGTGEPQHF
TRBV7-3,CASSLGQLGPTGELFF
TRBV29-1,CRTEGQGAGEQFF
TRBV5-1,CASSLEQTYEQYF
TRBV15,CATSRDGTDNEKLFF
TRBV28,CASSTMTGAMNTEAFF
TRBV4-1,CASSPGLVTDTQYF
TRBV7-9,CASSLGLAGADEQYF
TRBV18,CASSPPGPELHGYTF
TRBV24-1,CATSDLQGYTF
TRBV7-3,CASSPSHRDGYTF
TRBV29-1,CSVGTDSGNTIYF
TRBV28,CASSARTANSPLHF
TRBV9,CASSVEGQSGNTIYF
TRBV13,CASNLQGNKPLHF
TRBV5-6,CASSRDGEETQYF
TRBV15,CATSRGALEEGSLEGYTF
TRBV6-5,CASSPLRGIGTEAFF
TRBV12-3/TRBV12-4,CASSDRRETQYF
TRBV29-1,CSGGTGGRNTEAFF
TRBV24-1,CATSDPYGGGETQYF
TRBV27,CASSFLGQGVEQYF